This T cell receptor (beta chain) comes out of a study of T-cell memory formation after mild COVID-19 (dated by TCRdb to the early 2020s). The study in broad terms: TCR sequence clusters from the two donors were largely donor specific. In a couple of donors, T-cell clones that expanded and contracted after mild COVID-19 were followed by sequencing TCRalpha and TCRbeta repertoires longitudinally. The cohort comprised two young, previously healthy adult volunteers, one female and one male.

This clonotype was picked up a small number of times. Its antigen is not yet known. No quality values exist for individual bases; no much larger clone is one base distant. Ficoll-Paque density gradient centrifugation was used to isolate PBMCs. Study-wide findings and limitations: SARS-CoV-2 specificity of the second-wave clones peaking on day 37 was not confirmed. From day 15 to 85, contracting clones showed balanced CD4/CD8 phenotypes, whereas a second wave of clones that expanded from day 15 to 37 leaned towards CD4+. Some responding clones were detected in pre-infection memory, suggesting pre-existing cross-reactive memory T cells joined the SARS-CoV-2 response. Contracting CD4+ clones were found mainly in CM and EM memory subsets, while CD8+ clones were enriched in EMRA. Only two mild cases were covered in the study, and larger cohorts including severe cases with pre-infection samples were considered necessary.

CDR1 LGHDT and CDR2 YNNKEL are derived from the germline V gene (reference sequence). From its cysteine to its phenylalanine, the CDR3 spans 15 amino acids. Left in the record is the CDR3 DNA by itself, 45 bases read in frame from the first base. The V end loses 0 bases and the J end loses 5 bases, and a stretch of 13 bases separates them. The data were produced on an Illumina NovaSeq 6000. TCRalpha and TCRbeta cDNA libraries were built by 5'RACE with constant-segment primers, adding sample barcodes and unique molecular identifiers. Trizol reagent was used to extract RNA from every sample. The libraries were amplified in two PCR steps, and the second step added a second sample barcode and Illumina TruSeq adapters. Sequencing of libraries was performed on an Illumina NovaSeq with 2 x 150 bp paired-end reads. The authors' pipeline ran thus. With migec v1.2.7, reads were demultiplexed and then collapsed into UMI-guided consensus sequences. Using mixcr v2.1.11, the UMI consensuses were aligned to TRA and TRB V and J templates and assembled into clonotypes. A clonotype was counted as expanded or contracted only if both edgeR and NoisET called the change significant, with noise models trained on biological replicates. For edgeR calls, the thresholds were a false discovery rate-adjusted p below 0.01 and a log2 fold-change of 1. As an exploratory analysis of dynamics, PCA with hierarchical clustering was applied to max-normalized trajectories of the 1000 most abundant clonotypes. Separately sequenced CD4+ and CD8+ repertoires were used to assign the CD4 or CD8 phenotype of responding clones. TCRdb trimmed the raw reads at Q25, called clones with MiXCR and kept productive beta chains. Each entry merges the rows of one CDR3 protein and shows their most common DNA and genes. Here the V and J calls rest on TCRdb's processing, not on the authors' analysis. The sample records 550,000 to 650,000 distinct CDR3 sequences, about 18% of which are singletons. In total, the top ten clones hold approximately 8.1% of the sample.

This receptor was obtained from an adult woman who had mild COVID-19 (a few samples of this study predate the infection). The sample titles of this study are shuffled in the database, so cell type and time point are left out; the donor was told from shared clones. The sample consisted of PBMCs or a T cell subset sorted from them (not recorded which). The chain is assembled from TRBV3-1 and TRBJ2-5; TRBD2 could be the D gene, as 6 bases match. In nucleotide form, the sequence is TGTGCCAGCAGCCAAGATCGATCCGCGGGGGAGACCCAGTACTTC. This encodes CASSQDRSAGETQYF.